This T cell receptor beta chain was captured by sequencing in a study of T cell repertoires in cytomegalovirus infection. Across the whole study: Public TCR beta signatures indicated both CMV infection and matching HLA type.

The ends were cut back, 2 bases at V and 5 bases at J, with 15 bases in the middle. The CDR3 loop spans 15 amino acids. CDR1 is MNHNY and CDR2 is SVGAGI in the germline V gene (reference sequence). MiXCR was run by TCRdb on the reads, yielding one entry per CDR3 protein. This sample has over 150,000 distinct CDR3 sequences, with 13% to 15% found just once. The J gene is TRBJ1-1, the V gene TRBV6-6; no definite D call. The specimen was PBMCs. The sequence was collected from a human donor in good health (CMV status not recorded). Some clones in this sample may be carry-over from other donors' samples. CDR3 nucleotide sequence: TGTGCCAGCAGTTACGGACCGTCGACTGGGACTGAAGCTTTCTTT. As protein: CASSYGPSTGTEAFF.